This T cell receptor beta chain was recovered during a study of T cell responses to AZD1222 COVID-19 vaccine. Broader study findings: Spike was spanned by vaccine-associated CD4 TCRs, which were dominant at 160-218 and 743-854. Recipients of two AZD1222 doses showed rising Spike-specific TCR breadth and depth. Nearly half of the spike-specific TCRs reportedly recognize variant regions that carry no mutations. After the peak T cell response, and only then, were repertoires sampled.

This clone appeared a single time. Its antigen is currently unknown. TCRdb keeps only in-frame clones here, not all; method: immunoSEQ multiplex PCR. Of approximately 190,000 clones in the sample, over 70% were seen once. Source: peripheral blood, taken on day 0 of MenACWY control vaccination. The receptor's source is an adult in good health.

The CDR3 DNA is TGTGCCAGTAGTTTGACGTTAAGACAGCCCTATGGCTACACCTTC. It is translated as CASSLTLRQPYGYTF. The gene calls are TRBV19 and TRBJ1-2; possibly TRBD1 for D (5 bases). Trimming took 5 bases from V and 4 from J, leaving 17 bases between them. The CDR3 runs 15 residues. Looked up from germline, CDR1 is LNHDA and CDR2 is SQIVND (reference sequence).